This record looks at one TCR beta chain sequence and its context. These data are taken from a study of blood T cell repertoires in COVID-19. Looking at the study overall: COVID-19 samples, acute and convalescent, were from the United States, Italy and Spain.

The method was immunoSEQ multiplex PCR; TCRdb's version includes in-frame clones alone and lacks a portion of them. The sample records 160,000 or so clones, around 80% being singletons. The V and J ends lost 5 bases and 1 base respectively, with 8 bases between them. CDR3 length: 13 residues. Germline V lookup: CDR1 LGHDT, CDR2 YNNKEL (reference sequence). This receptor was identified in a man aged 55 to 69 with acute or convalescent COVID-19. This rearrangement joins TRBV3-1 (or the pseudogene TRBV3-2) to TRBJ1-1; weak D call: TRBD1 (6 bases). The specimen sequenced was peripheral blood. In DNA, the CDR3 is TGTGCCAGCAGCAGGGGGACGAACACTGAAGCTTTCTTT. Residues: CASSRGTNTEAFF.